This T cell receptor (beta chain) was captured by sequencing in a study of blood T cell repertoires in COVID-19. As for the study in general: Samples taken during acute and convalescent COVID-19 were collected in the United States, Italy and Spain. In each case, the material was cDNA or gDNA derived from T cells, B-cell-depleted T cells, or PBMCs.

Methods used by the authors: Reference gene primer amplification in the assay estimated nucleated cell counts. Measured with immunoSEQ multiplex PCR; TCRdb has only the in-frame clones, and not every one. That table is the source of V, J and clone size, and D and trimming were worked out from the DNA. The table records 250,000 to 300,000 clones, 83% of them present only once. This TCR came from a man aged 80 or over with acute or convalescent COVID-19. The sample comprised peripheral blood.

CDR3 region: CASSDRGSPYNEQFF. CDR3 nucleotides: TGTGCCAGTAGCGACAGGGGTTCCCCCTACAATGAGCAGTTCTTC. This sequence joins TRBV19 and TRBJ2-1, with TRBD1 identical over 8 bases. The germline CDR1 and CDR2 sequences are LNHDA and SQIVND (reference sequence). The CDR3 totals 15 residues. V gave up 6 bases and J gave up 2 bases; unmatched junction bases: 6.